A single sample is the source of the 2 T cell receptor beta chains below, sequenced in a study of cytomegalovirus exposure and HLA in healthy donors (dated by TCRdb to about 2017). Receptor amplification or capture employed the immunoSEQ multiplex PCR assay. A mixture of 60 forward primers for TCR Vbeta segments and 13 reverse primers for TCR Jbeta segments was used in the multiplex PCR. The table comes from immuneACCESS by way of TCRdb, which keeps in-frame sequences with V and J called. Part of the clones is missing from these tables; in studies checked, under half for an unresolved V gene and the rest for unknown reasons. This sample's records show 150,000 or so clones. The leading ten clones occupy approximately 1.5% of the sample. Sequenced: PBMCs. These receptors all come from a woman in her forties or fifties in good health and CMV-seronegative.

This chain connects TRBV7-2 to TRBJ1-2, with 11 bases fitting TRBD1. Germline lookup yields CDR1 SGHTA and CDR2 FQGNSA. After removal of 5 bases from V and 8 bases from J, the junction contained 7 bases not matched to a gene. The CDR3 has 14 amino acids. The CDR3: CASSRDRGSRGYTF. DNA of the CDR3: TGTGCCAGCAGCCGGGACAGGGGGTCTCGGGGCTACACCTTC.

The CDR3 loop is CASSVSGTSPLHF. The CDR3, as DNA: TGTGCCAGCAGCGTAAGTGGCACTTCACCCCTCCACTTT. This chain uses TRBV9 with TRBJ1-6; D remains ambiguous. The CDR3 spans 13 residues. The germline V and J ends were trimmed by 1 base and 9 bases, with 8 bases remaining between them. Germline CDR1 and CDR2: SGDLS and YYNGEE.